The sequence of this T cell receptor (beta chain) was determined in a study of blood T cell repertoires in COVID-19. The overall study: Both acute and convalescent COVID-19 samples were obtained from the United States, Italy and Spain. T cells, B-cell-depleted T cells, or PBMCs supplied cDNA or gDNA.

Profiling relied on immunoSEQ multiplex PCR, and the TCRdb table lists in-frame clones only, not all of them. This sample has around 300,000 clones; roughly 80% occur once, and the top ten carry over 9%. The CDR3 contains 14 residues. CDR1 and CDR2 (germline): LNHDA, SQIVND (reference sequence). The V and J ends lost 3 bases and 6 bases respectively, with 11 bases between them. The chain joins TRBV19 to TRBJ2-2; D perhaps matches TRBD2 (6 bases). This TCR came from a woman between 50 and 59 years old who had recovered from COVID-19. Material: peripheral blood. CDR3 sequence (DNA): TGTGCCAGTAGTATCCGGGAGTCCGCCGGGGAGCTGTTTTTT. Amino acids: CASSIRESAGELFF.